This T cell receptor beta chain is drawn from a study of blood T cells in healthy people across ages. Notes on the study in general: It was the long-lived donors that had more naive CD4+ cells and higher diversity than aged donors.

Isolation of PBMCs gave at least 7 million cells per sample. About this clonotype: Its target is not known.

With a J-beta primer mix and a sample-barcoded 5' primer, a second PCR ran about 6 to 11 cycles. No fewer than 3 million CDR3-containing paired-end reads came from each sample. TCRdb passed the 5' RACE reads through MiXCR, listing each CDR3 protein once. The sample has about 770,000 distinct CDR3 sequences; 40% to 50% are singletons. The sequence was obtained from a man aged 55 to 70 in good health. The sequenced material came from blood.

The CDR3 loop reads CSARDPTGTYF. CDR3 bases: TGCAGTGCTAGAGATCCGACCGGGACGTACTTC. The V and J genes are TRBV20-1 and TRBJ2-5; D is tentatively TRBD1 or TRBD2 (5 bases each). Germline V lookup: CDR1 DFQATT, CDR2 SNEGSKA (reference sequence). V was cut by 0 bases and J by 13 bases, with 12 bases left in between. CDR3 length: 11 amino acids.